Included here is one T cell receptor beta chain sequence, with context. Its specificity is unknown. With survey level as its setting, the immunoSEQ assay was v3.0. Profiled with immunoSEQ multiplex PCR; TCRdb holds only in-frame clones, not every one. The sample comprises almost 30,000 clones, over 80% of which are singletons, and approximately 8% rests with the top ten. This entry comes from a study of long-term antiretroviral therapy in people with HIV. Notes on the study in general: Every time point showed a repertoire led by clones expanded before ART. Against controls, HIV repertoires showed narrower ranges of CDR3 length. Missing from the dataset were any data on ART adherence, viral resistance or therapy changes.

All donors provided no fewer than one pre-ART and no fewer than two post-ART PBMC samples. The CDR3 is 16 residues long. CDR1 and CDR2 (germline): LGHNA, YSLEER. After removal of 1 base from V and 4 bases from J, the junction contained 8 bases not matched to a gene. The chain carries TRBV4-3 and TRBJ2-3; 7 nucleotides match TRBD2. This clonotype was obtained from a man aged 50 or older with HIV. This material consisted of unsorted PBMCs, taken 3.2 years before starting antiretroviral therapy. CDR3 DNA sequence: TGCGCCAGCAGCCAAGGGTTCCGGGGGAGGGCAGATACGCAGTATTTT. Protein product: CASSQGFRGRADTQYF.